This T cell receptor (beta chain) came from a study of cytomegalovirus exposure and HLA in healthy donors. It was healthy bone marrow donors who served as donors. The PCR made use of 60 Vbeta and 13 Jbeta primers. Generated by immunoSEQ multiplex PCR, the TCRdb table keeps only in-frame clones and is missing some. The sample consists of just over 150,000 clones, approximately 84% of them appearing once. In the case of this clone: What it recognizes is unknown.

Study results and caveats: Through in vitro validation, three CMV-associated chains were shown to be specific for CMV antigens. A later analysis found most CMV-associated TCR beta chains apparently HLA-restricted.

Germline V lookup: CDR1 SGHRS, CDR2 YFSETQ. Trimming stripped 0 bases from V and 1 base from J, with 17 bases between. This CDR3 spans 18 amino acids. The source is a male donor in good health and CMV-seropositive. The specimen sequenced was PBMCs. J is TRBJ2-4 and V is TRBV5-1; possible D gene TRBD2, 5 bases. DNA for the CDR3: TGCGCCAGCAGCTTGGCCCGTATGGGAGTTACTGCCAAAAACATTCAGTACTTC. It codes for CASSLARMGVTAKNIQYF.